The clone carrying this TCR beta chain was seen at least ten times. Its antigen remains unidentified. Trimming stripped 6 bases from V and 0 bases from J, with 14 bases between. The germline V gene has CDR1 MNHEY and CDR2 SVGEGT. The CDR3 spans 15 residues. The data stem from a study of molecular identifiers for immune sequencing clone quantification. Findings of the study overall: Identical barcode-sharing TCR molecules could lead to underestimated sizes for highly expanded clones.

TCRdb reprocessed the PCR reads with MiXCR, giving one entry per CDR3 protein. The sample has under 800,000 distinct CDR3 sequences; roughly 23% are singletons. Naive CD8 T cells were sorted as CD8+CD4-CCR7+CD45RA+. This TCR was recovered from a human donor in good health. Some libraries in this study had Jurkat cell RNA spiked in. The sequenced sample consisted of naive CD8+ T cells from blood, with Jurkat cell RNA spiked in. As for subset: FACS-sorted CD8+CD4-CCR7+CD45RA+ naive T cells. The chain combines TRBV6-2 or TRBV6-3 with TRBJ1-1; D is undetermined. CDR3 nucleotide sequence: TGTGCCAGCAGAAAGGGCGTGACAATGAACACTGAAGCTTTCTTT. This codes for CASRKGVTMNTEAFF.